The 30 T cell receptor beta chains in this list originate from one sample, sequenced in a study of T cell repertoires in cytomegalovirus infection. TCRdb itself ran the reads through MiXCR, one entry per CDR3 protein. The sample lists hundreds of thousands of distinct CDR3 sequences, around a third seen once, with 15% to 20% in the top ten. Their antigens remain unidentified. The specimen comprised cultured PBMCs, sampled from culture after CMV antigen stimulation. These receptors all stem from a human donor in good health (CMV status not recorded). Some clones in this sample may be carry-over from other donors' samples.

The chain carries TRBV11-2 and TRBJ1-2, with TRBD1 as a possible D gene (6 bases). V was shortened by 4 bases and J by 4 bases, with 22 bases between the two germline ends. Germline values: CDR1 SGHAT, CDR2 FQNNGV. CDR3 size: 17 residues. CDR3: CASSSPRAQGLGYGYTF. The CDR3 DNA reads TGTGCCAGCAGCTCTCCCCGCGCACAGGGATTGGGCTATGGCTACACCTTC.

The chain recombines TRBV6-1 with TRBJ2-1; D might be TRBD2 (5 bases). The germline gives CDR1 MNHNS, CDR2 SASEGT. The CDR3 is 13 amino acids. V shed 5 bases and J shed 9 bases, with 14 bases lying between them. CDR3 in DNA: TGTGCCAGCAGTTATGTAGGCGCGGGTGAGCAGTTCTTC. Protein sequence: CASSYVGAGEQFF.

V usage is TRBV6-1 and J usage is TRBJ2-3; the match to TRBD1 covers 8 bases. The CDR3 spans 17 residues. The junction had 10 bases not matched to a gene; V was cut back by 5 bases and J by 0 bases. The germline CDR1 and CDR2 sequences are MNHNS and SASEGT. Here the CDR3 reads CASSKGQGLPSTDTQYF. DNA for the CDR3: TGTGCCAGCAGTAAAGGACAGGGCCTGCCAAGCACAGATACGCAGTATTTT.

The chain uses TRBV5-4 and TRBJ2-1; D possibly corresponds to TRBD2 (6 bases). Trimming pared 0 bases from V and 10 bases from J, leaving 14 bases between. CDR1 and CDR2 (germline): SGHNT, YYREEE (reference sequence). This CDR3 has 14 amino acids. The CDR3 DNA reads TGTGCCAGCAGCTTGGGACTAGAAGGCGGGGAGCAGTTCTTC. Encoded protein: CASSLGLEGGEQFF.

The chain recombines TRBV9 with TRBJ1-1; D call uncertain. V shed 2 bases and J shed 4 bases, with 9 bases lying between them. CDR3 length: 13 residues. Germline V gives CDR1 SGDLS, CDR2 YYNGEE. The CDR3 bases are TGTGCCAGCAGCGTGGGGATTCTCACTGAAGCTTTCTTT. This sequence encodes CASSVGILTEAFF.

The CDR3 DNA follows: TGTGCCAGCAGCGTTAAGGGGGATACGCAGTATTTT. Protein product: CASSVKGDTQYF. This chain connects TRBV7-2 to TRBJ2-3; D perhaps matches TRBD1 (5 bases). V gave up 5 bases and J gave up 6 bases, with 9 bases separating them. This CDR3 comprises 12 residues. Germline V gives CDR1 SGHTA, CDR2 FQGNSA. Full variable domain (remainder filled in from reference TRBV7-2 and TRBJ2-3): GAGVSQSPSNKVTEKGKDVELRCDPISGHTALYWYRQSLGQGLEFLIYFQGNSAPDKSGLPSDRFSAERTGGSVSTLTIQRTQQEDSAVYLCASSVKGDTQYFGPGTRLTVL.

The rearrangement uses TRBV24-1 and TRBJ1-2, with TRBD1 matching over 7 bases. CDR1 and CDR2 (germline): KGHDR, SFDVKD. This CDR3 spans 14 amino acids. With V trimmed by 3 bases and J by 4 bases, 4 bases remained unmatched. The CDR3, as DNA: TGTGCCACCAGTGATCAGGGACAGAGCTATGGCTACACCTTC. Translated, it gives CATSDQGQSYGYTF.

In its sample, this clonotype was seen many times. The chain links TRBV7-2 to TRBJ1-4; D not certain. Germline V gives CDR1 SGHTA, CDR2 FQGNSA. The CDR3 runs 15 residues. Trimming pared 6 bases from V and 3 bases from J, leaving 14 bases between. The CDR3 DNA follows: TGTGCCAGCAGGCGCACGGGCATGGCTAATGAAAAACTGTTTTTT. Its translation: CASRRTGMANEKLFF.

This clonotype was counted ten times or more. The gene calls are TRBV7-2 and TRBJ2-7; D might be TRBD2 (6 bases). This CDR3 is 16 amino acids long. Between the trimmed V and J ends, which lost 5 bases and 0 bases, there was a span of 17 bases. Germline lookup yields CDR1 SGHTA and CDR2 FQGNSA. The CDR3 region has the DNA TGTGCCAGCAGCCCTCAAGGGGCGGGAACCTCCTACGAGCAGTACTTC. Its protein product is CASSPQGAGTSYEQYF.

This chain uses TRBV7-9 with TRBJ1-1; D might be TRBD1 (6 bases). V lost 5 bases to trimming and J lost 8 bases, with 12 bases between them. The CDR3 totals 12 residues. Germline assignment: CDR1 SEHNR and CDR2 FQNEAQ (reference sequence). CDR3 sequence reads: CASSPGDMEAFF. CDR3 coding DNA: TGTGCCAGCAGCCCGGGGGACATGGAAGCTTTCTTT.

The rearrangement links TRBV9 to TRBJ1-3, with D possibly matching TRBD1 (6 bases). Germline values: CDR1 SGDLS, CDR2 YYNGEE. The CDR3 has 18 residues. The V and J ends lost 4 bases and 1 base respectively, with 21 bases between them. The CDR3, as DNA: TGTGCCAGCAGCTCCCGGGGGGCGACACCGGGGTCTGGAAACACCATATATTTT. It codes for CASSSRGATPGSGNTIYF.

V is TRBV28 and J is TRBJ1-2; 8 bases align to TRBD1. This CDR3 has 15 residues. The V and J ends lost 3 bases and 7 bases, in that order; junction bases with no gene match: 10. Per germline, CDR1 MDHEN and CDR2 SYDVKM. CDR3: CASSFATGGRGGYTF. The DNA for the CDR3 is TGTGCCAGCAGTTTTGCAACAGGGGGGCGCGGTGGCTACACCTTC.

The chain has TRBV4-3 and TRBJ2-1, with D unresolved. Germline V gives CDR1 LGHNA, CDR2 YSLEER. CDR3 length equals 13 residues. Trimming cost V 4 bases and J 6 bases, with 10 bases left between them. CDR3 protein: CASSPGVSNEQFF. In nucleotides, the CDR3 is TGCGCCAGCAGCCCAGGTGTCTCCAATGAGCAGTTCTTC.

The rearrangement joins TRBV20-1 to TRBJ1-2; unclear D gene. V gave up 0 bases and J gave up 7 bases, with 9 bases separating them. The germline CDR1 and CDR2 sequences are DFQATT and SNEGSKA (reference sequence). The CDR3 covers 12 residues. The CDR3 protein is CSARDVSGGYTF. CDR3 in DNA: TGCAGTGCTAGAGATGTAAGCGGTGGCTACACCTTC.

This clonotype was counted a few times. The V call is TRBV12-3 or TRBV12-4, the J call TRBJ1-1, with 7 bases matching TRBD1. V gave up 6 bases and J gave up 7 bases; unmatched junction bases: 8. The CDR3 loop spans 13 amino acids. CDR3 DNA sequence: TGTGCCAGCAGCTACGGGACAGCCTTTGAAGCTTTCTTT. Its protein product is CASSYGTAFEAFF.

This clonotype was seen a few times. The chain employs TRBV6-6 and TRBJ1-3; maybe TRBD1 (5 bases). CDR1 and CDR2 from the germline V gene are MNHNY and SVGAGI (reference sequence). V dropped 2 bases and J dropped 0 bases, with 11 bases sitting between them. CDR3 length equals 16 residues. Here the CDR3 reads CASSYGRQSSGNTIYF. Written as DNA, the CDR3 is TGTGCCAGCAGTTACGGGCGACAGAGCTCTGGAAACACCATATATTTT.

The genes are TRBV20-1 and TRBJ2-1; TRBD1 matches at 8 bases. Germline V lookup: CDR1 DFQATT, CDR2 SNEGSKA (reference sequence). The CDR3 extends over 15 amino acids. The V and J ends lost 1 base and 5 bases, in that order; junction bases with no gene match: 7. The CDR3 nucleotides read TGCAGTGCTAGAGGGCAGGGGGCTTTCGACAATGAGCAGTTCTTC. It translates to CSARGQGAFDNEQFF.

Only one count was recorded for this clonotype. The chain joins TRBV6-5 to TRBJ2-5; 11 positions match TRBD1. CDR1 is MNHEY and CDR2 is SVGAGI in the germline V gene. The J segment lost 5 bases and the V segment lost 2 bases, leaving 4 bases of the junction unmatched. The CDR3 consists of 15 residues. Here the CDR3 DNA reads TGTGCCAGCAGTTACGGACAGGGGGCTTGGGAGACCCAGTACTTC. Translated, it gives CASSYGQGAWETQYF.

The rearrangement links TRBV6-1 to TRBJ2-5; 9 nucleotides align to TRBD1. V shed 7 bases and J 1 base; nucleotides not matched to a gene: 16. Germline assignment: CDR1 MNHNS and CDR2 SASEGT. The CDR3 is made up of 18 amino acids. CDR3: CASTKDRGLIIGQETQYF. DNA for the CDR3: TGTGCCAGCACCAAGGACAGGGGCCTAATAATTGGCCAAGAGACCCAGTACTTC.

CDR3: CASSQDTYGYTF. The CDR3 bases are TGCGCCAGCAGCCAAGACACCTATGGCTACACCTTC. The rearrangement links TRBV4-3 to TRBJ1-2; D gene ambiguous. Germline CDR1 LGHNA, CDR2 YSLEER. The CDR3 loop spans 12 amino acids. The germline V and J ends were trimmed by 0 bases and 4 bases, with 3 bases remaining between them.

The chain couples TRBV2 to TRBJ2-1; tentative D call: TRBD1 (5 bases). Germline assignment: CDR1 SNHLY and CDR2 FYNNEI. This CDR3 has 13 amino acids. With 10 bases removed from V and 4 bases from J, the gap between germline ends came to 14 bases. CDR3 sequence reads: CAIGRAQYNEQFF. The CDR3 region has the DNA TGTGCCATTGGCAGGGCCCAATACAATGAGCAGTTCTTC. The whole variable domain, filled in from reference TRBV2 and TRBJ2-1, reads EPEVTQTPSHQVTQMGQEVILRCVPISNHLYFYWYRQILGQKVEFLVSFYNNEISEKSEIFDDQFSVERPDGSNFTLKIRSTKLEDSAMYFCAIGRAQYNEQFFGPGTRLTVL.

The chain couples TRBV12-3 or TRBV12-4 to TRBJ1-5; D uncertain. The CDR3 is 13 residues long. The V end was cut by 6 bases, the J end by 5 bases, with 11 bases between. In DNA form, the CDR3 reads TGTGCCAGCAGCCCCTCGGGTCATCAGCCCCAGCATTTT. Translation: CASSPSGHQPQHF.

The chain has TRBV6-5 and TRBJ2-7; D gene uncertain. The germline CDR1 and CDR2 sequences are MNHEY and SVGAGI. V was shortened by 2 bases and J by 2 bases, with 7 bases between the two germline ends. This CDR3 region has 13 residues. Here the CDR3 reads CASSYSFAYEQYF. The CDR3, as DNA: TGTGCCAGCAGTTACAGTTTTGCCTACGAGCAGTACTTC.

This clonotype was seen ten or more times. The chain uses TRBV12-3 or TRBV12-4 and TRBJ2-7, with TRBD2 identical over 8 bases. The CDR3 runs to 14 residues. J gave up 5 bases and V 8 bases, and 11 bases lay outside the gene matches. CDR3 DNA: TGTGCCAGCGGAAATAGCGGGACCCCCAACGAGCAGTACTTC. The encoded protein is CASGNSGTPNEQYF.

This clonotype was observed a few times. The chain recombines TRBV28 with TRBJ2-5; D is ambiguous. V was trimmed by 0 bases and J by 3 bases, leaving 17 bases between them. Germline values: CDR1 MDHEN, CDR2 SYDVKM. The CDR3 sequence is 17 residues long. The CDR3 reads CASSLWKMGQNEETQYF. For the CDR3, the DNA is TGTGCCAGCAGTTTATGGAAAATGGGCCAGAACGAAGAGACCCAGTACTTC.

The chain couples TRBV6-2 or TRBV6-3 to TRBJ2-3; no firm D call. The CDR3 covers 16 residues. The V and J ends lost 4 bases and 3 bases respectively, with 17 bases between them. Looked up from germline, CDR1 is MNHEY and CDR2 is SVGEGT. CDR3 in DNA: TGTGCCAGCAGTTCCTCCACGCGGCCACCGACAGATACGCAGTATTTT. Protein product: CASSSSTRPPTDTQYF.

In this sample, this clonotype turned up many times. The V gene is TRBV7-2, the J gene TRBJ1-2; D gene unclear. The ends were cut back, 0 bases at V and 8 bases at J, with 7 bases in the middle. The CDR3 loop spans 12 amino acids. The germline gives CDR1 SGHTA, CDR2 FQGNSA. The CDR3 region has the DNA TGTGCCAGCAGCTTAGCAGGTCTGGGCTACACCTTC. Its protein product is CASSLAGLGYTF. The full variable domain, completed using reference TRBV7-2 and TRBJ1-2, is GAGVSQSPSNKVTEKGKDVELRCDPISGHTALYWYRQSLGQGLEFLIYFQGNSAPDKSGLPSDRFSAERTGGSVSTLTIQRTQQEDSAVYLCASSLAGLGYTFGSGTRLTVV.

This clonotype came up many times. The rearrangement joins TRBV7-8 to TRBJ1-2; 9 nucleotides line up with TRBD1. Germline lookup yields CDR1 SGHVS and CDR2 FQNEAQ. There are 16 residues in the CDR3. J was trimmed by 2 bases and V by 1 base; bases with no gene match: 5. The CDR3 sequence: CASSLGPGQGNYGYTF. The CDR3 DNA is TGTGCCAGCAGCTTAGGTCCGGGACAGGGAAACTATGGCTACACCTTC.

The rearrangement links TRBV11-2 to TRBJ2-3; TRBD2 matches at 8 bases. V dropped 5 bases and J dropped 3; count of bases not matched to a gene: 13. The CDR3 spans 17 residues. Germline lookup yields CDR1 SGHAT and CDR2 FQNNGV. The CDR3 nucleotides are TGTGCCAGCAGCCCACGGGGGACTAGAGATCTAACAGATACGCAGTATTTT. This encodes CASSPRGTRDLTDTQYF.

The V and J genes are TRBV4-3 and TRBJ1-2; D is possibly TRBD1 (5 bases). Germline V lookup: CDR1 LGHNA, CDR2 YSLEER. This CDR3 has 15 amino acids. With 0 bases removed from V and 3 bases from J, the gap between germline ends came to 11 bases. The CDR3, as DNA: TGCGCCAGCAGCCAAGATTCAGGGACGGACTATGGCTACACCTTC. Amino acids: CASSQDSGTDYGYTF.